This T cell receptor beta chain originates from a study of blood T cell repertoires in COVID-19. Study information: There were acute and convalescent COVID-19 samples, and they came from the United States, Italy and Spain. T cells, B-cell-depleted T cells, or PBMCs supplied cDNA or gDNA.

Trimming cost V 4 bases and J 1 base; bases outside gene matches: 8. This CDR3 comprises 16 residues. Germline V CDR1 and CDR2: GTSNPN, SVGIG (reference sequence). Original processing methods: Nucleated cell counts were estimated from reference gene primer amplification. TCRdb keeps only in-frame clones here, not all; method: immunoSEQ multiplex PCR. The D gene and trimming were derived from the DNA, and the V and J assignments and clone size from that table. The data show some 93,000 clones, approximately 86% seen once. This sequence joins TRBV30 and TRBJ2-2, with TRBD2 identical over 8 bases. This receptor was obtained from a man in his 60s with acute or convalescent COVID-19. The sequencing sample was made of peripheral blood. The CDR3 nucleotides are TGTGCCTGGACTCCCCTAACTAGCGGGAACACCGGGGAGCTGTTTTTT. It translates to CAWTPLTSGNTGELFF.